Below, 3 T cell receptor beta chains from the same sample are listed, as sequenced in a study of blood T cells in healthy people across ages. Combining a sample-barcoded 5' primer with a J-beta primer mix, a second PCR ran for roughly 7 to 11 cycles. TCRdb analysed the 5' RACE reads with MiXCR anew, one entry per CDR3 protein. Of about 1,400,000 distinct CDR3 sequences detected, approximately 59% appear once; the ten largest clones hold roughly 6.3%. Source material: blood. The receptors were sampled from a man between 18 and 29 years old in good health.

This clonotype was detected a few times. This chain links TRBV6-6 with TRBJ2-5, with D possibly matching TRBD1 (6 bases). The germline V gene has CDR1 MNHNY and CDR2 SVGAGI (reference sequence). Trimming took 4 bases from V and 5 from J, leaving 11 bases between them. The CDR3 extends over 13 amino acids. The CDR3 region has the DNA TGTGCCAGCAGTTTCACAGGGATTGAGACCCAGTACTTC. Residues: CASSFTGIETQYF.

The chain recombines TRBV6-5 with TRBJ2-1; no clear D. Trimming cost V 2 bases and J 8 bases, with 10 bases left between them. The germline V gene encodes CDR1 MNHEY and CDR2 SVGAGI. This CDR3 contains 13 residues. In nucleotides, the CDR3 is TGTGCCAGCAGTTACGGGCCCAGCGATGAGCAGTTCTTC. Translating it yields CASSYGPSDEQFF.

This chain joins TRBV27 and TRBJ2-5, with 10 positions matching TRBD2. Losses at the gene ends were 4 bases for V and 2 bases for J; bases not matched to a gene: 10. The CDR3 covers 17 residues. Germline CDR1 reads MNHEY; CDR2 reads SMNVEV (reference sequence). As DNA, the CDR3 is TGTGCCAGCAGTTCACAGACTAGCGGGCTATCTCAAGAGACCCAGTACTTC. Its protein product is CASSSQTSGLSQETQYF.